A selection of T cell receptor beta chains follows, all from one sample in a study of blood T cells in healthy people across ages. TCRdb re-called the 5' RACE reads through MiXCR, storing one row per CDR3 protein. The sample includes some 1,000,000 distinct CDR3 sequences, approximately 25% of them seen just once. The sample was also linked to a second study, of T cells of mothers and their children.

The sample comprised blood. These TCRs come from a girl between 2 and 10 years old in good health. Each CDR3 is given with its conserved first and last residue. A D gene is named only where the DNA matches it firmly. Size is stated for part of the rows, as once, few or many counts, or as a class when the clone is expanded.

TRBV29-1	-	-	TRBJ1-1	CSVGGAGEAFF	TGCAGCGTTGGGGGGGCAGGGGAAGCTTTCTTT
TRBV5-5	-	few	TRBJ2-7	CASSFHSRRRKQYF	TGTGCCAGCAGCTTCCACTCACGGAGACGGAAGCAGTACTTC
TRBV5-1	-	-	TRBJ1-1	CASSFGATTNTEAFF	TGCGCCAGCAGCTTTGGAGCAACGACGAACACTGAAGCTTTCTTT
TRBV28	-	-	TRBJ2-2	CASSFGVVGLIANTGELFF	TGTGCCAGCAGTTTTGGTGTGGTGGGGTTGATCGCGAACACCGGGGAGCTGTTTTTT
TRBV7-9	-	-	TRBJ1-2	CAIRGGDYGYTF	TGTGCCATCCGGGGGGGGGACTATGGCTACACCTTC
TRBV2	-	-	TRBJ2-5	CASSDWAGDETQYF	TGTGCCAGCAGTGATTGGGCAGGGGATGAGACCCAGTACTTC
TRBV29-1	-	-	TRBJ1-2	CSVNMDPGPYGYTF	TGCAGCGTGAATATGGACCCGGGCCCCTATGGCTACACCTTC
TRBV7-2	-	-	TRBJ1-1	CASSFSVSGQQAFF	TGTGCCAGCAGCTTTAGTGTGTCCGGACAGCAAGCTTTCTTT
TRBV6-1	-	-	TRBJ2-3	CASSEAQGISSTDTQYF	TGTGCCAGCAGTGAAGCGCAGGGCATCTCTAGCACAGATACGCAGTATTTT
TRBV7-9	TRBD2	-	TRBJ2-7	CASSPAGTSGSYEQYF	TGTGCCAGCAGCCCAGCCGGGACTAGCGGATCCTACGAGCAGTACTTC
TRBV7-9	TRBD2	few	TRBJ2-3	CASSAGLAGVDTQYF	TGTGCCAGCAGCGCGGGACTAGCGGGCGTAGATACGCAGTATTTT
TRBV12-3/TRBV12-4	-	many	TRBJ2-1	CASSLAGQNYNEQFF	TGTGCCAGCAGTCTCGCGGGACAGAATTACAATGAGCAGTTCTTC
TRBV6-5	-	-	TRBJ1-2	CASSAGPFPNGYTF	TGTGCCAGCAGTGCAGGACCCTTCCCGAATGGCTACACCTTC
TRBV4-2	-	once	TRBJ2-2	CASSQEGTRLYTGELFF	TGTGCCAGCAGCCAAGAAGGGACCCGGCTTTACACCGGGGAGCTGTTTTTT
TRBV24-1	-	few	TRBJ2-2	CATSKGGDTGELFF	TGTGCCACCAGTAAAGGGGGAGACACCGGGGAGCTGTTTTTT
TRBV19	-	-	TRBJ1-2	CATAVSGYGNYGYTF	TGTGCGACCGCTGTGAGCGGCTATGGGAACTATGGCTACACCTTC
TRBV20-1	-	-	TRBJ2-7	CSARSVRHEQYF	TGCAGTGCTAGAAGTGTCAGACACGAGCAGTACTTC
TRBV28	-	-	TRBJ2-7	CASSFPGVTYEQYF	TGTGCCAGCAGTTTTCCGGGGGTTACCTACGAGCAGTACTTC
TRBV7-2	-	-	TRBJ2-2	CASSSRPYTGELFF	TGTGCCAGCAGCTCGAGGCCGTACACCGGGGAGCTGTTTTTT
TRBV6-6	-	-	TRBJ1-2	CASSYSIVGGEGYTF	TGTGCCAGCAGTTACTCGATAGTGGGAGGAGAGGGCTACACCTTC
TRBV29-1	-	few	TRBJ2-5	CSVNLGGYQETQYF	TGCAGCGTCAATCTAGGGGGGTACCAAGAGACCCAGTACTTC
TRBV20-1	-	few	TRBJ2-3	CSALRGDTQYF	TGCAGTGCCCTACGTGGAGATACGCAGTATTTT
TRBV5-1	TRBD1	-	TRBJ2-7	CASSWTGEDEQYF	TGCGCCAGCAGCTGGACAGGGGAAGACGAGCAGTACTTC
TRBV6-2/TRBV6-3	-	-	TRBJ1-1	CASRPRGRAYTEAFF	TGTGCCAGCAGACCTCGGGGGAGGGCCTACACTGAAGCTTTCTTT
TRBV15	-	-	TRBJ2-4	CATSRDGSKNIQYF	TGTGCCACCAGCAGGGACGGTTCCAAAAACATTCAGTACTTC
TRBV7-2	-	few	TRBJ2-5	CASSLLPLPLETQYF	TGTGCCAGCAGCTTATTACCACTCCCTCTGGAGACCCAGTACTTC
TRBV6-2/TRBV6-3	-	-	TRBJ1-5	CASRPTYQGTQHF	TGTGCCAGCAGGCCAACTTATCAGGGGACCCAGCATTTT
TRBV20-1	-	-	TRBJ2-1	CSAQKGLSGYMDEQFF	TGCAGTGCGCAAAAGGGGCTTTCGGGGTACATGGATGAGCAGTTCTTC
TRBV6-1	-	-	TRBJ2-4	CASSPPGGETKNIQYF	TGTGCCAGCAGCCCCCCGGGCGGTGAAACCAAAAACATTCAGTACTTC
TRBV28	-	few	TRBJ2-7	CASSPPLRPREQYF	TGTGCCAGCAGTCCCCCCCTTCGGCCGCGCGAGCAGTACTTC
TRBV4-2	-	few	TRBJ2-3	CASSREVGRSTDTQYF	TGTGCCAGCAGCCGTGAGGTGGGGCGGAGCACAGATACGCAGTATTTT
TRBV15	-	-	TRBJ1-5	CATSRDGGGLNQPQHF	TGTGCCACCAGCAGAGATGGTGGGGGCCTTAATCAGCCCCAGCATTTT
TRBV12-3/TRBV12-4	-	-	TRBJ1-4	CASSFHPGTTGEKLFF	TGTGCCAGCAGTTTTCACCCTGGGACGACCGGGGAAAAACTGTTTTTT
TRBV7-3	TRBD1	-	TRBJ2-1	CASSFRTGLGF	TGTGCCAGCAGCTTTAGGACAGGGTTAGGCTTC
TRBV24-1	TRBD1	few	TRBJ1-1	CATSDRTGGGEAFF	TGTGCCACCAGTGATCGGACAGGGGGCGGTGAAGCTTTCTTT
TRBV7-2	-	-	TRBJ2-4	CASSPDPRGMVRNIQYF	TGTGCCAGCAGCCCAGATCCCCGGGGAATGGTGAGGAACATTCAGTACTTC
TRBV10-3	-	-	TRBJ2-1	CAITPGLQETQCF	TGTGCCATCACACCGGGACTCCAAGAGACCCAGTGCTTC
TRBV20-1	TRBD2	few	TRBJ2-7	CSAQVLAGGTYEQYF	TGCAGTGCTCAAGTACTAGCGGGAGGAACCTACGAGCAGTACTTC
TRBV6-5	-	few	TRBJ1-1	CASRGAPGEAFF	TGTGCCAGCAGGGGAGCACCCGGTGAAGCTTTCTTT
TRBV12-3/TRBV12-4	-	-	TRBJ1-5	CASSGWSSSNQPQHF	TGTGCCAGCAGTGGATGGTCAAGTAGCAATCAGCCCCAGCATTTT
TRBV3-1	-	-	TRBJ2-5	CASSQVPSGQETQYF	TGTGCCAGCAGCCAAGTCCCCAGCGGACAAGAGACCCAGTACTTC
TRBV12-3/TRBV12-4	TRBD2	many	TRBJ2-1	CASSTLAGGPNEQFF	TGTGCCAGCAGTACCTTAGCGGGGGGGCCGAATGAGCAGTTCTTC
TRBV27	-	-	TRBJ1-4	CARPKTASNEKLFF	TGTGCCAGGCCCAAGACGGCTTCTAATGAAAAACTGTTTTTT
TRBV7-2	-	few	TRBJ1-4	CASSLALQENEKLFF	TGTGCCAGCAGCTTAGCACTGCAGGAGAATGAAAAACTGTTTTTT
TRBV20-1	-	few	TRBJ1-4	CSASSPRVGDEKLFF	TGCAGTGCTAGTTCCCCCAGGGTCGGTGATGAAAAACTGTTTTTT
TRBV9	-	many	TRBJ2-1	CASGGQGGFDEQFF	TGTGCCAGCGGAGGACAGGGAGGGTTCGATGAGCAGTTCTTC
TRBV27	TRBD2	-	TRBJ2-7	CASSPIAGGPYEQYF	TGTGCCAGCAGTCCCATAGCGGGAGGGCCCTACGAGCAGTACTTC
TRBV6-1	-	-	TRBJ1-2	CASSDKDGYTF	TGTGCCAGCAGTGACAAGGATGGCTACACCTTC
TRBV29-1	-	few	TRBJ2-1	CSVEEVSGAYNEQFF	TGCAGCGTTGAAGAAGTTAGCGGCGCTTACAATGAGCAGTTCTTC
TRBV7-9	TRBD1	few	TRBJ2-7	CASSLARASGQGYEQYF	TGTGCCAGCAGCTTAGCTCGAGCGTCAGGACAGGGCTACGAGCAGTACTTC
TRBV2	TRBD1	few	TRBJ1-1	CASIGQEDAEAFF	TGTGCCAGCATCGGACAGGAAGACGCTGAAGCTTTCTTT
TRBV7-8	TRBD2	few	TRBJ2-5	CASSLGMTSGRGETQYF	TGTGCCAGCAGCTTAGGGATGACTAGCGGGAGGGGGGAGACCCAGTACTTC
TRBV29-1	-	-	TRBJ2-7	CSVEEEGYEQYF	TGCAGCGTTGAAGAGGAAGGGTACGAGCAGTACTTC